The 24 T cell receptor beta chains below all came from one sample that was sequenced in a study of blood T cell repertoires in COVID-19. Using immunoSEQ multiplex PCR, the repertoire was profiled, and TCRdb retains in-frame clones only, with some absent. Seen here are 120,000 or so clones, nearly 90% observed once, and the top ten hold roughly 4%. Sequenced: peripheral blood. The receptors here all came from a woman aged 60 to 75 with COVID-19, enrolled during active disease.

The chain joins TRBV11-2 to TRBJ2-7; maybe TRBD1 (5 bases). V lost 0 bases, J lost 2 bases, and 8 bases lay in between. CDR1 and CDR2 from the germline V gene are SGHAT and FQNNGV. The CDR3 has 14 amino acids. The CDR3 spells CASSLEWTPYEQYF. Here the CDR3 DNA reads TGTGCCAGCAGCTTAGAGTGGACACCCTACGAGCAGTACTTC. Variable domain in full (rest from reference TRBV11-2 and TRBJ2-7): EAGVAQSPRYKIIEKRQSVAFWCNPISGHATLYWYQQILGQGPKLLIQFQNNGVVDDSQLPKDRFSAERLKGVDSTLKIQPAKLEDSAVYLCASSLEWTPYEQYFGPGTRLTVT.

This clone occurred a few times. The chain joins TRBV27 to TRBJ1-4; D perhaps matches TRBD1 (6 bases). The CDR3 runs 13 residues. Germline V gives CDR1 MNHEY, CDR2 SMNVEV (reference sequence). V lost 10 bases and J lost 8, with 17 bases in between. The CDR3 bases are TGTGCCACCCAAAACAGGGTGGACGAAAAACTGTTTTTT. It codes for CATQNRVDEKLFF.

This clone showed up just once. The genes are TRBV5-1 and TRBJ2-7, with D tentatively TRBD1 (5 bases). Trimming left V 0 bases short and J 5 bases short, with 9 bases between. Germline V gene sequence: CDR1 SGHRS, CDR2 YFSETQ. The CDR3 length is 13 residues. In DNA form, the CDR3 reads TGCGCCAGCAGCTTGGCAGGGTCTAACGAGCAGTACTTC. It yields the protein CASSLAGSNEQYF.

This clone was observed a single time. The chain employs TRBV6-2 or TRBV6-3 and TRBJ1-2, with 7 nucleotides matching TRBD1. The CDR3 is 13 amino acids. V shed 2 bases and J 6 bases; nucleotides not matched to a gene: 3. Germline lookup yields CDR1 MNHEY and CDR2 SVGEGT. In nucleotides, the CDR3 is TGTGCCAGCAGTTACCCGGGACAGCATGGCTACACCTTC. This encodes CASSYPGQHGYTF.

This rearrangement joins TRBV3-1 (or the pseudogene TRBV3-2) to TRBJ2-3, with TRBD1 identical over 7 bases. This CDR3 has 17 amino acids. V lost 0 bases to trimming and J lost 1 base; unmatched junction nucleotides: 7. Germline assignment: CDR1 LGHDT and CDR2 YNNKEL (reference sequence). The CDR3 DNA reads as TGTGCCAGCAGCCAAGACCCGACAGGGCTTGGCACAGATACGCAGTATTTT. Amino acid sequence: CASSQDPTGLGTDTQYF.

V gene TRBV6-2 or TRBV6-3 combines with J gene TRBJ2-7, with TRBD1 as a possible D gene (7 bases). Per germline, CDR1 MNHEY and CDR2 SVGEGT. The CDR3 runs 15 residues. Between the trimmed V and J ends, which lost 4 bases and 5 bases, there was a span of 18 bases. The CDR3 DNA sequence: TGTGCCAGCAGTTCTGGAGGGGGGACAGTCAACGAGCAGTACTTC. Protein: CASSSGGGTVNEQYF.

The rearrangement joins TRBV6-5 to TRBJ2-1, with D perhaps matching TRBD2 (5 bases). V was shortened by 0 bases and J by 0 bases, with 9 bases between the two germline ends. Germline CDR1 reads MNHEY; CDR2 reads SVGAGI. The CDR3 extends over 16 amino acids. The CDR3 nucleotides read TGTGCCAGCAGTTACTCGACGGGGAGCTCCTACAATGAGCAGTTCTTC. Protein sequence: CASSYSTGSSYNEQFF.

The chain uses TRBV5-7 and TRBJ2-5, with 12 positions matching TRBD1. TRBV5-7 has ORF status, its function being uncertain. V lost 3 bases to trimming and J lost 5 bases; unmatched junction nucleotides: 8. This CDR3 region has 16 residues. CDR3 DNA: TGTGCCAGCAGCTGGACCGGGACAGGGGGCGTCGAGACCCAGTACTTC. Its translation is CASSWTGTGGVETQYF.

The V gene is TRBV19, the J gene TRBJ2-6; 7 nucleotides align to TRBD2. V lost 7 bases to trimming and J lost 0 bases; unmatched junction nucleotides: 6. Germline CDR1 reads LNHDA; CDR2 reads SQIVND (reference sequence). This CDR3 region has 16 residues. Here the CDR3 DNA reads TGTGCCAGTACAGCGGGAATATTCTCTGGGGCCAACGTCCTGACTTTC. Residues: CASTAGIFSGANVLTF.

This chain uses TRBV6-2 or TRBV6-3 with TRBJ1-5; perhaps TRBD1 as D (5 bases). V lost 0 bases and J 0 bases, leaving 9 bases between the germline ends. The length of the CDR3 is 16 residues. Per germline, CDR1 MNHEY and CDR2 SVGEGT. As DNA, the CDR3 is TGTGCCAGCAGTTACTCTTCAGGGCGTAGCAATCAGCCCCAGCATTTT. Its protein product is CASSYSSGRSNQPQHF.

The rearrangement links TRBV25-1 to TRBJ2-5; D is unresolved. The CDR3 contains 11 residues. Germline assignment: CDR1 MGHDK and CDR2 SYGVNS. The ends were cut back, 4 bases at V and 4 bases at J, with 4 bases in the middle. CDR3 residues: CASSGRETQYF. CDR3 in DNA: TGTGCCAGCAGTGGTAGAGAGACCCAGTACTTC.

The J gene is TRBJ2-4, the V gene TRBV11-3; perhaps TRBD2 as D (7 bases). The CDR3 consists of 16 residues. The germline CDR1 and CDR2 sequences are SGHNT and YENEEA. The V end was cut by 1 base, the J end by 2 bases, with 12 bases between. DNA of the CDR3: TGTGCCAGCAGCTTAGGGGGGGGCCTATCCAAAAACATTCAGTACTTC. It specifies CASSLGGGLSKNIQYF.

CDR3 sequence reads: CASSYGQGQPQHF. The CDR3 bases are TGTGCCAGCAGCTACGGACAGGGTCAGCCCCAGCATTTT. V gene TRBV7-3 combines with J gene TRBJ1-5, with 8 bases matching TRBD1. V gave up 4 bases and J gave up 6 bases; unmatched junction bases: 2. The germline V gene has CDR1 SGHTA and CDR2 FQGTGA. There are 13 residues in the CDR3.

The rearrangement links TRBV29-1 to TRBJ1-3, with no clear D. Looked up from germline, CDR1 is SQVTM and CDR2 is ANQGSEA. Trimming cost V 4 bases and J 0 bases, with 4 bases left between them. The CDR3 is made up of 12 amino acids. This chain's CDR3 is CSVVVSGNTIYF. The CDR3 bases are TGCAGCGTTGTAGTCTCTGGAAACACCATATATTTT.

This clone came up once. The J gene is TRBJ1-2, the V gene TRBV6-2 or TRBV6-3, with unresolved D. Germline V CDR1 and CDR2: MNHEY, SVGEGT. The CDR3 sequence is 13 residues long. Trimming stripped 4 bases from V and 0 bases from J, with 6 bases between. The CDR3 region is CASSLTPNYGYTF. The CDR3 DNA reads as TGTGCCAGCAGTTTGACACCTAACTATGGCTACACCTTC.

This chain joins TRBV5-1 and TRBJ2-3, with 9 bases that match TRBD2. From germline, CDR1 is SGHRS and CDR2 YFSETQ. J was trimmed by 3 bases and V by 3 bases; bases with no gene match: 11. The CDR3 contains 17 residues. This CDR3 is CASSSTPGLAGTDTQYF. The CDR3 DNA reads as TGCGCCAGCAGCTCAACCCCCGGGCTAGCGGGGACAGATACGCAGTATTTT.

The rearrangement joins TRBV9 to TRBJ1-4, with D unresolved. Looked up from germline, CDR1 is SGDLS and CDR2 is YYNGEE. Trimming cost V 1 base and J 6 bases, with 10 bases left between them. The CDR3 totals 14 residues. The CDR3 here is CASSVSGYDEKLFF. CDR3 sequence (DNA): TGTGCCAGCAGCGTATCCGGGTATGATGAAAAACTGTTTTTT.

The chain uses TRBV7-2 and TRBJ2-5, with TRBD2 matching over 12 bases. V dropped 6 bases and J dropped 5; count of bases not matched to a gene: 7. Per the germline V gene, CDR1 is SGHTA and CDR2 is FQGNSA. The CDR3 contains 15 residues. CDR3 protein: CASRDLAGGRETQYF. CDR3 DNA sequence: TGTGCCAGCAGGGACCTAGCGGGGGGGCGGGAGACCCAGTACTTC.

The rearrangement uses TRBV2 and TRBJ2-5, with D possibly being TRBD2 (5 bases). Germline V gives CDR1 SNHLY, CDR2 FYNNEI. V was shortened by 7 bases and J by 1 base, with 10 bases between the two germline ends. The length of the CDR3 is 13 residues. CDR3 sequence: CASNKLVQETQYF. For the CDR3, the DNA is TGTGCCAGCAATAAACTAGTCCAAGAGACCCAGTACTTC.

The rearrangement uses TRBV30 and TRBJ2-5; a possible D gene is TRBD2 (6 bases). V was pared by 2 bases and J by 5 bases, with 18 bases between. Looked up from germline, CDR1 is GTSNPN and CDR2 is SVGIG (reference sequence). The CDR3 runs 15 residues. The CDR3 loop reads CAWSWGTSPEETQYF. Written as DNA, the CDR3 is TGTGCCTGGAGTTGGGGAACTAGCCCGGAGGAGACCCAGTACTTC.

J is TRBJ1-1 and V is TRBV5-6, with unresolved D. The CDR3 loop spans 11 amino acids. Germline lookup yields CDR1 SGHDT and CDR2 YYEEEE. V lost 2 bases and J lost 11, with 10 bases in between. The DNA for the CDR3 is TGTGCCAGCAGCTTCCGGGGTGCGGCTTTCTTT. Residues: CASSFRGAAFF.

CDR3 DNA: TGTGCCAGCAGCGTAGTTGGTCGGGTCGGCTACACCTTC. It yields the protein CASSVVGRVGYTF. The genes are TRBV9 and TRBJ1-2; D is unresolved. The CDR3 covers 13 residues. In germline, CDR1 is SGDLS, CDR2 YYNGEE. V was shortened by 0 bases and J by 8 bases, with 11 bases between the two germline ends. The variable domain in full, with the rest retrieved from reference TRBV9 and TRBJ1-2, is DSGVTQTPKHLITATGQRVTLRCSPRSGDLSVYWYQQSLDQGLQFLIQYYNGEERAKGNILERFSAQQFPDLHSELNLSSLELGDSALYFCASSVVGRVGYTFGSGTRLTVV.

V and J are TRBV7-3 and TRBJ1-2; 8 bases line up with TRBD1. With V trimmed by 5 bases and J by 4 bases, 9 bases remained unmatched. CDR1 and CDR2 from the germline V gene are SGHTA and FQGTGA. This CDR3 spans 15 amino acids. CDR3 amino acids: CASSPGQGGVYGYTF. The DNA for the CDR3 is TGTGCCAGCAGCCCAGGACAGGGTGGGGTCTATGGCTACACCTTC.

Points on this clone: Lacking the conserved final phenylalanine or tryptophan, this CDR3 likely reflects a read error. No DNA is shown, since the ends of the CDR3 on it are uncertain; the CDR3 is the one TCRdb lists. CDR3 in amino acids: CASSSYLDSPLGL. This chain uses TRBV6-2 or TRBV6-3 with TRBJ1-3; TRBD1, the table's D call, lacks a check against the DNA. The germline V gene has CDR1 MNHEY and CDR2 SVGEGT. The CDR3 is 13 amino acids long, termini counted.